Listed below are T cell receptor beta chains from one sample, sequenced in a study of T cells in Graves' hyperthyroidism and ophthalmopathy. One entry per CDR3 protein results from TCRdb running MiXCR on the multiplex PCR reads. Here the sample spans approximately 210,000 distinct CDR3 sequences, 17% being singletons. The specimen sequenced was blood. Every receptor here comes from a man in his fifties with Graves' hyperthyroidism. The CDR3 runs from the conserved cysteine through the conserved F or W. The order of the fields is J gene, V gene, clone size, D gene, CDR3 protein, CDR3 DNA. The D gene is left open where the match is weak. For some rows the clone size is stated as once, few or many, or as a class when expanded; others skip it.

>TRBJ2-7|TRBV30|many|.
CAWGRPDEQYF
TGTGCCTGGGGGAGACCGGACGAGCAGTACTTC
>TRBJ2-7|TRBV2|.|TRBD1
CASGTGGLSYEQYF
TGTGCCAGCGGAACAGGGGGCCTCTCCTACGAGCAGTACTTC
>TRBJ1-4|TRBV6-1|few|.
CASSLRLNEKLFF
TGTGCCAGCAGTCTCCGCCTTAATGAAAAACTGTTTTTT
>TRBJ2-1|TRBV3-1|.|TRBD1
CASSQPGQGSFNEQFF
TGTGCCAGCAGCCAACCCGGACAGGGGTCTTTCAATGAGCAGTTCTTC
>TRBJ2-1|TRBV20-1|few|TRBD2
CSARSPRTSGGYNEQFF
TGCAGTGCTAGATCTCCCCGGACTAGCGGGGGATACAATGAGCAGTTCTTC
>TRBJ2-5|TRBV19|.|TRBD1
CASSIGGQGSETQYF
TGTGCCAGTAGTATAGGGGGACAGGGATCGGAGACCCAGTACTTC
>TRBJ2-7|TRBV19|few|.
CASSRRPVLGAGEQYF
TGTGCCAGTAGTCGCCGACCAGTTTTGGGCGCGGGCGAGCAGTACTTC
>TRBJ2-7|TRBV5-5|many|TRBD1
CASSWGQGSVDEQYF
TGTGCCAGCAGCTGGGGACAGGGGTCCGTGGACGAGCAGTACTTC
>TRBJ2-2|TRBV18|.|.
CASSPRLAGKLFF
TGTGCCAGCTCACCGAGGCTAGCCGGGAAGCTGTTTTTT
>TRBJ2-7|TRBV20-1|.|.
CSAYPDDMFVDYEQYF
TGCAGTGCTTACCCAGATGACATGTTCGTGGATTACGAGCAGTACTTC
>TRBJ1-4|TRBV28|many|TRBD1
CASSRPGTGNEKLFF
TGTGCCAGCAGTAGACCCGGGACAGGGAATGAAAAACTGTTTTTT
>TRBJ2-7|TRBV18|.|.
CASSMGLYEQYF
TGTGCCAGCTCAATGGGACTCTACGAGCAGTACTTC